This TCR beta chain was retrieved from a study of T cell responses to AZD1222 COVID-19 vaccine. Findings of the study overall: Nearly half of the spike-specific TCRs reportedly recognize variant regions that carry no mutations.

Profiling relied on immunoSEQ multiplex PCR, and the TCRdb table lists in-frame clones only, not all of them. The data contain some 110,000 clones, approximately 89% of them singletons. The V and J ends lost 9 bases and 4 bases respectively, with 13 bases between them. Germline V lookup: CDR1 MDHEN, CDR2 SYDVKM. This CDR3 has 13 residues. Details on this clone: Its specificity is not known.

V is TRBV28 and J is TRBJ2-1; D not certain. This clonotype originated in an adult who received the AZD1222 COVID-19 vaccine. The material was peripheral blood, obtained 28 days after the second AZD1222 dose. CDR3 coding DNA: TGTGCCAGTATAAATTTTGATTACAATGAGCAGTTCTTC. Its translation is CASINFDYNEQFF. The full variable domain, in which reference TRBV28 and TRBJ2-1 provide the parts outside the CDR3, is DVKVTQSSRYLVKRTGEKVFLECVQDMDHENMFWYRQDPGLGLRLIYFSYDVKMKEKGDIPEGYSVSREKKERFSLILESASTNQTSMYLCASINFDYNEQFFGPGTRLTVL.